This T cell receptor beta chain was sequenced for a study of cytotoxic CD8 clonotypes in ibrutinib-treated CLL. Study information: Across the patients, some eleven were relapsed/refractory, about 15 treatment-naive and about 17 IGHV unmutated. Among patients, some 24 responded partially and 2 completely; around 15 then stayed remitted and some twelve progressed after median roughly 73 months. Samples averaged approximately 250,000 productive templates and around 91,000 productive rearrangements. Notes on the study in general: Baseline clonality, higher than in age-matched healthy donors, tracked circulating CD8+ T-cell counts.

Looked up from germline, CDR1 is KGHSH and CDR2 is LQKENI. V lost 3 bases, J lost 5 bases, and 5 bases lay in between. The CDR3 extends over 13 amino acids. Sequencing used immunoSEQ multiplex PCR; TCRdb keeps in-frame clones, though not all of them. The sample shows about 14,000 clones, roughly 64% of them seen only once. Points on this clone: What it binds is not known.

The sample was PBMCs, taken before ibrutinib treatment. V usage is TRBV18 and J usage is TRBJ1-6; no clear D. The receptor's source is a human donor with chronic lymphocytic leukemia. The CDR3 DNA reads TGTGCCAGCTCACCTGGACATAATTCACCCCTCCACTTT. This encodes CASSPGHNSPLHF. The full variable domain, completed using reference TRBV18 and TRBJ1-6, is NAGVMQNPRHLVRRRGQEARLRCSPMKGHSHVYWYRQLPEEGLKFMVYLQKENIIDESGMPKERFSAEFPKEGPSILRIQQVVRGDSAAYFCASSPGHNSPLHFGNGTRLTVT.